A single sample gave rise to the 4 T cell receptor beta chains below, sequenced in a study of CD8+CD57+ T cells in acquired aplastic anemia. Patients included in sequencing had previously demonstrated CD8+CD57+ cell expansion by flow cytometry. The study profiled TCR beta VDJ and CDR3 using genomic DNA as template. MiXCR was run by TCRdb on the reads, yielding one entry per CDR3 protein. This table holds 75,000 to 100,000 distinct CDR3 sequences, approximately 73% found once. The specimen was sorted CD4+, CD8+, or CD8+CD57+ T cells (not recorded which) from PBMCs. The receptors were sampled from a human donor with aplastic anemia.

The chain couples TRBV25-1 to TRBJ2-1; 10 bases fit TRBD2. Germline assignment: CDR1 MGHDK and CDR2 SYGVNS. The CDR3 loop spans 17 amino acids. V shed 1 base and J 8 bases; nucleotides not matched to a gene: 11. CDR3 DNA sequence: TGTGCCAGCAGTGAATCCTTGGGGCTAGCGGGAGTCGATGAGCAGTTCTTC. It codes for CASSESLGLAGVDEQFF.

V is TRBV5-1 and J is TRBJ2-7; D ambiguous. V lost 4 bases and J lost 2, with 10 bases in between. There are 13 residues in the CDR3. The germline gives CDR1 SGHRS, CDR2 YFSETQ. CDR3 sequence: CASSLRDPYEQYF. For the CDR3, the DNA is TGCGCCAGCAGCCTTAGAGACCCCTACGAGCAGTACTTC.

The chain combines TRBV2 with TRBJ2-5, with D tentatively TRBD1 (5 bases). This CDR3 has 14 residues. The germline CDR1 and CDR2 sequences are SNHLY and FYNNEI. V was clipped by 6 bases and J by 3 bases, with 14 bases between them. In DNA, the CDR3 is TGTGCCAGCAGCCAAGACGAAGGGGAAGAGACCCAGTACTTC. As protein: CASSQDEGEETQYF.

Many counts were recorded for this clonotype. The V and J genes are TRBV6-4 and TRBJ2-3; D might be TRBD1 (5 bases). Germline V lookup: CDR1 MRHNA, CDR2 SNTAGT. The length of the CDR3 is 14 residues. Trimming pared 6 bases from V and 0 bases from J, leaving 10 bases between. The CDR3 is CASRDTASTDTQYF. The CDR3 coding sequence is TGTGCCAGCAGGGACACAGCCAGCACAGATACGCAGTATTTT.